A selection of T cell receptor beta chains follows, all from one sample in a study of T cell responses to AZD1222 COVID-19 vaccine. Clones were read by immunoSEQ multiplex PCR, and TCRdb kept only the in-frame ones, dropping some. Altogether almost 80,000 clones are present, about 90% being singletons, with the ten largest covering 24%. Source: peripheral blood, taken on day 0 of AZD1222 vaccination. Receptor source: an adult in good health. The CDR3 runs from the conserved cysteine through the conserved F or W. A D gene is named only where the DNA matches it firmly. The size of a clone is reported for some rows only, either as once, few or many, or as a class for expanded clones.

clone_size	d_call	j_call	v_call	cdr3_aa	cdr3_nt
-	-	TRBJ1-4	TRBV27	CASSLRFRGASNEKLFF	TGTGCCAGCAGTTTACGCTTTCGAGGGGCCTCTAATGAAAAACTGTTTTTT
-	-	TRBJ1-1	TRBV5-1	CASSPVGELNTEAFF	TGCGCCAGCAGCCCTGTCGGAGAGCTGAACACTGAAGCTTTCTTT
-	TRBD1	TRBJ2-7	TRBV7-8	CASSLATGANEQYF	TGTGCCAGCAGCTTAGCTACAGGGGCGAACGAGCAGTACTTC
-	TRBD1	TRBJ1-2	TRBV23-1	CASRPQGARGYTF	TGCGCCAGCAGGCCACAGGGGGCGCGGGGCTACACCTTC
-	-	TRBJ1-4	TRBV4-3	CASSQDREGRWEKLFF	TGCGCCAGCAGCCAAGATCGGGAGGGGAGGTGGGAAAAACTGTTTTTT
-	-	TRBJ2-3	TRBV6-1	CASSDHRSTDTQYF	TGTGCCAGCAGTGACCACCGCAGCACAGATACGCAGTATTTT
-	-	TRBJ1-2	TRBV18	CASSPWAGEGDNYGYTF	TGTGCCAGCTCACCCTGGGCAGGGGAAGGGGATAACTATGGCTACACCTTC
-	-	TRBJ2-3	TRBV7-2	CASSLVAGMADTQYF	TGTGCCAGCAGCTTAGTAGCAGGGATGGCAGATACGCAGTATTTT
-	-	TRBJ2-1	TRBV12-3/TRBV12-4	CASSFKEFYEQFF	TGTGCCAGCAGTTTCAAGGAATTCTATGAGCAGTTCTTC
-	-	TRBJ1-1	TRBV5-1	CASSLGGGFDTEAFF	TGCGCCAGCAGCTTGGGGGGAGGGTTTGACACTGAAGCTTTCTTT
few	-	TRBJ2-7	TRBV28	CASSSVKDEQYF	TGTGCCAGCAGTTCAGTAAAGGACGAGCAGTACTTC
-	-	TRBJ2-7	TRBV6-5	CASTTGISYEQYF	TGTGCCAGTACCACAGGGATTAGCTACGAGCAGTACTTC
-	TRBD1	TRBJ1-1	TRBV27	CASSLGQGGMEAFF	TGTGCCAGCAGTCTGGGACAGGGTGGGATGGAAGCTTTCTTT
-	TRBD1	TRBJ1-5	TRBV4-1	CASSPGTGVGNQPQHF	TGCGCCAGCAGCCCCGGGACAGGGGTTGGCAATCAGCCCCAGCATTTT
-	-	TRBJ1-1	TRBV15	CATNPQAGFNTEAFF	TGTGCCACCAACCCACAGGCCGGATTTAACACTGAAGCTTTCTTT
-	-	TRBJ2-3	TRBV5-4	CASSPRARGADTQYF	TGTGCCAGCAGCCCCCGGGCCAGGGGCGCAGATACGCAGTATTTT
-	TRBD1	TRBJ1-1	TRBV28	CAREFRGTGSTEAFF	TGTGCCAGAGAATTCAGGGGGACCGGCAGCACTGAAGCTTTCTTT